These 8 T cell receptor beta chains were all obtained from the same sample, sequenced in a study of blood T cell repertoires in COVID-19. The protocol was immunoSEQ multiplex PCR, while the TCRdb copy is restricted to in-frame clones and leaves out a portion. The sample has some 93,000 clones, around nine tenths seen once. The sample comprised peripheral blood. The receptor source for this set is a man in his fifties or sixties with acute or convalescent COVID-19.

This clone rates as medium-sized (0.01 to 0.1%). The J gene is TRBJ2-1, the V gene TRBV9, with TRBD2 matching over 11 bases. The CDR3 is made up of 16 amino acids. Germline V gives CDR1 SGDLS, CDR2 YYNGEE. The V and J ends lost 4 bases and 3 bases, in that order; junction bases with no gene match: 6. The CDR3 reads CASSPSGTSGYNEQFF. The CDR3 DNA follows: TGTGCCAGCAGCCCATCCGGGACTAGCGGCTACAATGAGCAGTTCTTC.

The chain links TRBV6-6 to TRBJ2-7, with 9 nucleotides matching TRBD2. This CDR3 contains 14 residues. In germline, CDR1 is MNHNY, CDR2 SVGAGI (reference sequence). V lost 6 bases, J lost 2 bases, and 5 bases stayed unmatched. The CDR3 DNA is TGTGCCAGCAGATTGCTAGCGGGACCCTACGAGCAGTACTTC. This encodes CASRLLAGPYEQYF.

CDR3 region: CAIRPQGGTEAFF. The CDR3 DNA reads as TGTGCCATCAGACCACAGGGGGGTACTGAAGCTTTCTTT. This chain connects TRBV10-3 to TRBJ1-1, with TRBD1 identical over 8 bases. Trimming took 6 bases from V and 5 from J; bases not matched to a gene: 5. CDR3 size: 13 residues. Germline V CDR1 and CDR2: ENHRY, SYGVKD.

This chain joins TRBV19 and TRBJ1-2, with 7 nucleotides matching TRBD1. V dropped 6 bases and J dropped 10; count of bases not matched to a gene: 2. Germline lookup yields CDR1 LNHDA and CDR2 SQIVND (reference sequence). CDR3 size: 10 residues. The CDR3 DNA follows: TGTGCCAGTAGAGACAGGGTCTACACCTTC. Encoded protein: CASRDRVYTF.

The chain couples TRBV6-6 to TRBJ2-2; perhaps TRBD1 as D (5 bases). Germline CDR1 and CDR2: MNHNY and SVGAGI (reference sequence). Trimming took off 6 bases at V and 7 bases at J, with 15 bases between the two ends. The CDR3 has 14 residues. The CDR3, as DNA: TGTGCCAGCAGAAAAAACAGCGACAGCGGGGAGCTGTTTTTT. Translation: CASRKNSDSGELFF.

This clone has a single count. The chain employs TRBV5-1 and TRBJ1-5; D possibly corresponds to TRBD1 (6 bases). V was shortened by 2 bases and J by 4 bases, with 13 bases between the two germline ends. Germline V gives CDR1 SGHRS, CDR2 YFSETQ. CDR3 length equals 15 residues. The CDR3 protein is CASSLADSYNQPQHF. In DNA form, the CDR3 reads TGCGCCAGCAGCTTAGCGGACAGTTATAATCAGCCCCAGCATTTT.

This clone was counted a few times. The chain employs TRBV21-1 and TRBJ2-7; the D call in the table, TRBD1, was not verified against the DNA. TRBV21-1 is a documented pseudogene. The CDR3 has 13 amino acids. CDR3 bases: TGTGCCAGCAATTCGACAGGCGTGGGCGAGCAGTACTTC. Translated: CASNSTGVGEQYF.

V and J are TRBV7-3 and TRBJ2-3, with 9 bases lining up with TRBD2. The trim removed 4 bases at V and 2 bases at J, leaving 10 bases unmatched. CDR1 is SGHTA, CDR2 FQGTGA, per germline. This CDR3 has 17 amino acids. This CDR3 reads CASSSKGLAGFTDTQYF. The DNA for the CDR3 is TGTGCCAGCAGCTCCAAAGGTCTAGCGGGGTTCACAGATACGCAGTATTTT.